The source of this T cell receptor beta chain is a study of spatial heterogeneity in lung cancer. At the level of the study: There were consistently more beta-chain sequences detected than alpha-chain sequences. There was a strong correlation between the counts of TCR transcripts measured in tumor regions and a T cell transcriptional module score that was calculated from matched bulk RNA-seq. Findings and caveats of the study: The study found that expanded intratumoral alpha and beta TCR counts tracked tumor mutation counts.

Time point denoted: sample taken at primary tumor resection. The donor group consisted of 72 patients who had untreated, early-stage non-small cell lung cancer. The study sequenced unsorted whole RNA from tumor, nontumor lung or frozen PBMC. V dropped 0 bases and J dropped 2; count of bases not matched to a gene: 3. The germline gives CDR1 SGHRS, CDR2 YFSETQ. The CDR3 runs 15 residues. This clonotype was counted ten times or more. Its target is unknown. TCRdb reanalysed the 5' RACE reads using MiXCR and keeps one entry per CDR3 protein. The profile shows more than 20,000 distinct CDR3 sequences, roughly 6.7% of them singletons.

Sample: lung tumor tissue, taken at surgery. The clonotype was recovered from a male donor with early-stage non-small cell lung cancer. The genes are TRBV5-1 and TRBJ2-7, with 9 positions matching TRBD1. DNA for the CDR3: TGCGCCAGCAGCTTGGCGGGACAGGGACCCTACGAGCAGTACTTC. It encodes CASSLAGQGPYEQYF.